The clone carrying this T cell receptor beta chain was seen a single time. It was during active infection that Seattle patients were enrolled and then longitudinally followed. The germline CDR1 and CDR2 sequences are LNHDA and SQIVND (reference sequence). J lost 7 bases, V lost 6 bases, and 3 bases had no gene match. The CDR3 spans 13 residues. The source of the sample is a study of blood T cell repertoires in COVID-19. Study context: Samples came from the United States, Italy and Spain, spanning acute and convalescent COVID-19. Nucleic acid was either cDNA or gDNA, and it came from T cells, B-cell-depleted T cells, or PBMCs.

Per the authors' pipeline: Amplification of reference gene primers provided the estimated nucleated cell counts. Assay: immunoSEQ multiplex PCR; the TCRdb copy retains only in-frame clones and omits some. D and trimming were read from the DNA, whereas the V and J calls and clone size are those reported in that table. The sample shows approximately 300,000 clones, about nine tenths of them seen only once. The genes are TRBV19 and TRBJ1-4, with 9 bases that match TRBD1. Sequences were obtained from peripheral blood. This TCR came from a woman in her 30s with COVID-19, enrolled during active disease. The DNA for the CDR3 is TGTGCCAGTAGCCCGACAGGGGGTGAAAAACTGTTTTTT. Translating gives CASSPTGGEKLFF.